A selection of T cell receptor beta chains follows, all from one sample in a study of OX40 agonist ivuxolimab in advanced cancers. Here immunoSEQ multiplex PCR was the method, and the copy in TCRdb shows in-frame clones only, minus some. The data contain roughly 66,000 clones, 83% of them singletons. Sequenced here: CD4+ or CD8+ T cells sorted from blood, sampled in a trial of the OX40 agonist ivuxolimab. The receptor source for this set is an adult with an advanced solid tumor such as melanoma, head and neck, liver or kidney cancer. Each CDR3 is given with its conserved first and last residue. Fields, in order: J gene, D gene, V gene, clone size, CDR3 protein, CDR3 DNA. A D gene is named only where the DNA matches it firmly. Size is omitted from some rows. Given values are once, few, many or a class for expanded clones.

TRBJ1-6 | TRBD1 | TRBV6-6 | . | CASRTSGTGGSPLHF | TGTGCCAGCCGCACCTCGGGAACAGGGGGGTCACCCCTCCACTTT
TRBJ2-7 | TRBD2 | TRBV6-1 | . | CASSLAGVYEQYF | TGTGCCAGCAGCTTAGCGGGAGTTTACGAGCAGTACTTC
TRBJ2-5 | . | TRBV9 | . | CASSVVRRESQETQYF | TGTGCCAGCAGCGTAGTGCGCAGGGAGAGCCAAGAGACCCAGTACTTC
TRBJ1-4 | . | TRBV6-1 | . | CASRGPGPNEKLFF | TGTGCCAGCAGGGGTCCGGGACCTAATGAAAAACTGTTTTTT
TRBJ2-1 | . | TRBV29-1 | few | CSATRGIEQFF | TGCAGCGCTACCCGGGGTATTGAGCAGTTCTTC
TRBJ1-2 | . | TRBV6-1 | . | CASMGFNYGYTF | TGTGCCAGCATGGGATTTAACTATGGCTACACCTTC
TRBJ1-4 | TRBD1 | TRBV10-3 | few | CAIRPGQGSEENEKLFF | TGTGCCATCAGGCCGGGACAGGGAAGTGAGGAAAATGAAAAACTGTTTTTT
TRBJ2-1 | TRBD2 | TRBV19 | . | CASSILMAGGSYNEQFF | TGTGCCAGTAGTATTCTCATGGCGGGAGGCTCCTACAATGAGCAGTTCTTC
TRBJ2-1 | TRBD1 | TRBV18 | . | CASSRIPGQKNNEQFF | TGTGCCAGCTCACGCATACCGGGACAGAAGAACAATGAGCAGTTCTTC
TRBJ2-7 | TRBD1 | TRBV4-2 | . | CASSPRQGSYEQYF | TGTGCCAGCAGCCCCAGACAGGGATCGTACGAGCAGTACTTC
TRBJ1-2 | TRBD1 | TRBV7-2 | . | CASSFQGVTVGYTF | TGTGCCAGCAGCTTTCAGGGGGTGACGGTTGGCTACACCTTC
TRBJ2-5 | TRBD2 | TRBV10-3 | . | CATGTSGGAAQETQYF | TGTGCCACCGGGACTAGCGGGGGGGCCGCACAAGAGACCCAGTACTTC
TRBJ2-7 | . | TRBV19 | once | CASSPRLVISEQYF | TGTGCCAGTAGTCCCCGACTAGTAATCTCCGAGCAGTACTTC
TRBJ1-5 | . | TRBV19 | . | CASRLDFNQPQHF | TGTGCCAGTAGACTTGACTTCAATCAGCCCCAGCATTTT
TRBJ2-7 | . | TRBV7-2 | once | CASSLNRYSYEQYF | TGTGCCAGCAGCTTAAACAGGTACTCCTACGAGCAGTACTTC
TRBJ1-6 | . | TRBV25-1 | few | CATGSRDNSPLHF | TGTGCCACCGGCTCCAGGGATAATTCACCCCTCCACTTT
TRBJ1-2 | TRBD1 | TRBV19 | few | CASSAEGATLYGYTF | TGTGCCAGTAGTGCCGAGGGGGCGACTCTCTATGGCTACACCTTC
TRBJ1-3 | . | TRBV5-1 | . | CASSLDSGNTIYF | TGCGCCAGCAGCTTGGACTCTGGAAACACCATATATTTT
TRBJ2-1 | . | TRBV11-2 | . | CASSFRPNLGDEQFF | TGTGCCAGCAGCTTCCGACCTAACCTTGGGGATGAGCAGTTCTTC
TRBJ1-4 | . | TRBV19 | . | CASSLGVVANEKLFF | TGTGCCAGTAGTCTGGGCGTCGTGGCTAATGAAAAACTGTTTTTT
TRBJ2-3 | . | TRBV5-1 | . | CASSDPSGTDTQYF | TGCGCCAGCAGCGACCCTAGCGGCACAGATACGCAGTATTTT
TRBJ2-3 | TRBD2 | TRBV19 | . | CASSIAGLAGGSTDTQYF | TGTGCCAGTAGTATAGCCGGACTAGCGGGGGGGAGCACAGATACGCAGTATTTT
TRBJ2-5 | TRBD1 | TRBV7-6 | . | CASSSPGTGEETQYF | TGTGCCAGCAGCTCCCCCGGGACAGGGGAAGAGACCCAGTACTTC
TRBJ1-3 | . | TRBV6-1 | . | CASSERDGNTIYF | TGTGCCAGCAGTGAGAGGGATGGAAACACCATATATTTT
TRBJ2-5 | . | TRBV5-4 | once | CASSRYVPQETQYF | TGTGCCAGCAGCCGGTACGTCCCACAAGAGACCCAGTACTTC
TRBJ2-5 | . | TRBV7-9 | . | CASSRLAGETQYF | TGTGCCAGCAGCCGACTCGCGGGTGAGACCCAGTACTTC
TRBJ1-2 | . | TRBV6-1 | . | CASSERSNYGYTF | TGTGCCAGCAGTGAACGTTCTAACTATGGCTACACCTTC
TRBJ1-2 | TRBD1 | TRBV19 | . | CASTSGGGYGYTF | TGTGCCAGTACTTCAGGGGGGGGCTATGGCTACACCTTC
TRBJ2-5 | . | TRBV5-1 | . | CASSLVGAGRETQYF | TGCGCCAGCAGCTTGGTAGGAGCAGGGCGGGAGACCCAGTACTTC
TRBJ1-4 | . | TRBV29-1 | . | CSVGDEKLFF | TGCAGCGTAGGGGATGAAAAACTGTTTTTT
TRBJ2-5 | TRBD1 | TRBV5-4 | . | CASSLGTGQRPETQYF | TGTGCCAGCAGCTTGGGGACGGGACAGAGGCCGGAGACCCAGTACTTC
TRBJ2-7 | TRBD2 | TRBV11-2 | . | CASSPGGSGSHYEQYF | TGTGCCAGCAGCCCAGGGGGTAGCGGGAGTCACTACGAGCAGTACTTC